This T cell receptor beta chain comes out of a study of blood T cell repertoires in COVID-19. Trimming left V 0 bases short and J 1 base short, with 14 bases between. The germline V gene encodes CDR1 SGHDT and CDR2 YYEEEE. The CDR3 length is 17 residues. Produced via immunoSEQ multiplex PCR; TCRdb's table is partial and in-frame only. The sample shows about 170,000 clones, 70% to 80% of them seen only once. This clone was observed once. The clonotype comes from a woman in her seventies in a cohort exposed to, infected with or recovered from COVID-19 (not recorded which). This chain links TRBV5-6 with TRBJ1-3; D remains ambiguous. The sequenced sample was PBMCs or T cells enriched from blood (not recorded which). CDR3 coding DNA: TGTGCCAGCAGCTTGGTATCGCTGACATTGTCTGGAAACACCATATATTTT. Its translation is CASSLVSLTLSGNTIYF.